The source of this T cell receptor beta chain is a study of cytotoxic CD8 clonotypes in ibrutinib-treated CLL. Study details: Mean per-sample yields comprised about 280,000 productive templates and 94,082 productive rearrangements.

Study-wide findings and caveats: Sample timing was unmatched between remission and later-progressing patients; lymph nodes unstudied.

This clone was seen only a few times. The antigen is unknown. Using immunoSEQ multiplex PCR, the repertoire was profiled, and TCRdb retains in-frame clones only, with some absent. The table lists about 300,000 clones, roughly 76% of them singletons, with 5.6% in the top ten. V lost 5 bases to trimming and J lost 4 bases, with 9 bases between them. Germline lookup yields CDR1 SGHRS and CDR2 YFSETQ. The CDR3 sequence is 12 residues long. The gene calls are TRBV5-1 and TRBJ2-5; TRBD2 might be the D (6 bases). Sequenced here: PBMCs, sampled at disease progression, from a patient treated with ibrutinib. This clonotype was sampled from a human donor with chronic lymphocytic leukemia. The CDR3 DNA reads TGCGCCAGCAGGGGAGGAGGAGAGACCCAGTACTTC. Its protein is CASRGGGETQYF.